The rows below give T cell receptor beta chains drawn from one sample of a study of blood T cells in healthy people across ages. TCRdb used MiXCR to reprocess the 5' RACE reads, holding one entry per CDR3 protein. Of over a million distinct CDR3 sequences listed, around 55% are singletons. Sample: blood. The receptors were sampled from a man between 18 and 35 years old in good health. Each CDR3 is given with its conserved first and last residue. The order of the fields is J gene, clone size, D gene, V gene, CDR3 DNA, CDR3 protein. D genes are given only for firm matches. Only some rows state a clone size, as once, few, many or a class for expanded clones.

>TRBJ2-2|NA|NA|TRBV6-5
TGTGCCAGCAGTTTCATACCTCAGGTTGGGGGAAGCGGGGAGCTGTTTTTT
CASSFIPQVGGSGELFF
>TRBJ2-3|NA|TRBD2|TRBV9
TGTGCCAGCAGCGTAGCTCTGATGGCGGGGGAGATTCCCCTCCGTACAGATACGCAGTATTTT
CASSVALMAGEIPLRTDTQYF
>TRBJ2-1|NA|TRBD2|TRBV20-1
TGCAGTACCGAAGGTAGCGGGTTCAATGAGCAGTTCTTC
CSTEGSGFNEQFF
>TRBJ2-5|few|NA|TRBV20-1
TGCAGTGTCAGGGACGTTGAGACCCAGTACTTC
CSVRDVETQYF
>TRBJ2-5|few|TRBD2|TRBV5-1
TGCGCCAGCAGCTGGAGCCCGACTAGCGGACAAGAGACCCAGTACTTC
CASSWSPTSGQETQYF
>TRBJ1-5|once|NA|TRBV6-2/TRBV6-3
TGTGCCAGCACCAACGGGGACGAAAGTGGTCGGCCCCAGCATTTT
CASTNGDESGRPQHF
>TRBJ2-5|NA|NA|TRBV20-1
TGCAGTGCTATTCAGGTCCGGGAGACCCAGTACTTC
CSAIQVRETQYF
>TRBJ2-1|NA|NA|TRBV5-6
TGTGCCAGCAGCTTAGTCAGCTCTAACAATGAGCAGTTCTTC
CASSLVSSNNEQFF
>TRBJ1-2|NA|TRBD1|TRBV7-8
TGTGCCAGCAGCGGGACAGGGTGGTATGACTATGGCTACACCTTC
CASSGTGWYDYGYTF
>TRBJ2-1|NA|NA|TRBV7-9
TGTGCCAGCAGCAATTCCTATGATGAGCAGTTCTTC
CASSNSYDEQFF
>TRBJ2-7|few|NA|TRBV2
TGTGCCAGCAGTCGGACTAACTACGAGCAGTACTTC
CASSRTNYEQYF
>TRBJ1-2|NA|TRBD1|TRBV4-3
TGCGCCAGCAGCCGAGGACAGGGGAAGGGTGAAGGCTACACCTTC
CASSRGQGKGEGYTF
>TRBJ2-3|NA|NA|TRBV2
TGTGCCAGCAGTGGCGGGGGCGTCGTATTTACCACCCGTGCGCAGTATTTT
CASSGGGVVFTTRAQYF
>TRBJ1-5|NA|TRBD1|TRBV5-1
TGCGCCAGCAGCTCGGGACAGGGGATGAATCAGCCCCAGCATTTT
CASSSGQGMNQPQHF
>TRBJ2-7|NA|NA|TRBV20-1
TGCAGTGCTATGAGCTCGGACAGCTCGATTGGCGAGCAGTACTTC
CSAMSSDSSIGEQYF
>TRBJ2-1|NA|NA|TRBV7-2
TGTGCCAGCAGCACCGAGGGGGGCGCGTCCTACAATGGGCAGTTCTTC
CASSTEGGASYNGQFF
>TRBJ1-2|NA|TRBD1|TRBV4-3
TGCGCCAGCAGCCAAGGACAGGGGGTACTCCCTGGCTACACCTTC
CASSQGQGVLPGYTF
>TRBJ2-1|few|NA|TRBV4-1
TGCGCCAGCAGCCCCCCGAACAGTTACAATGAGCAGTTCTTC
CASSPPNSYNEQFF
>TRBJ1-4|NA|NA|TRBV4-2
TGTGCCAGCAGCCAAGAGAACAGGGTGTATGAAAAACTGTTTTTT
CASSQENRVYEKLFF
>TRBJ1-2|NA|NA|TRBV11-2
TGTGCCAGCAGCACCAACGGACCTAACTATGGCTACACCTTC
CASSTNGPNYGYTF
>TRBJ2-6|NA|NA|TRBV4-1
TGCGCCAGCAGCCAACAACAGGGAGGGGGCTCTGGGGCCAACGTCCTGACTTTC
CASSQQQGGGSGANVLTF
>TRBJ2-6|NA|NA|TRBV3-1
TGTGCCAGCAGCCAAGACATGAGAGAAGCTGGGGCCAACGTCCTGACTTTC
CASSQDMREAGANVLTF
>TRBJ2-7|NA|NA|TRBV7-9
TGTGCCAGCAGCACCACTAGTCTCTCCTACGAGCAGTACTTC
CASSTTSLSYEQYF
>TRBJ1-4|few|NA|TRBV20-1
TGCAGTGCTAGTGAGGGGCCCACCGCTATTCGGAAACTGTTTTTT
CSASEGPTAIRKLFF
>TRBJ2-1|NA|TRBD2|TRBV7-9
TGTGCCAGCAGCTCCCGACTAGCGGGGGTCAATGAGCAGTTCTTC
CASSSRLAGVNEQFF
>TRBJ2-7|NA|TRBD2|TRBV4-3
TGCGCCAGCAGCCAACACCAGCGGGGGTTGTACGAGCAGTACTTC
CASSQHQRGLYEQYF
>TRBJ2-7|NA|NA|TRBV15
TGTGCCACCAGCAGTGCCGACAGGTTCTCCTACGAGCAGTACTTC
CATSSADRFSYEQYF
>TRBJ2-5|NA|NA|TRBV20-1
TGCAGTGCTAGAACAACAGGGACGGAGACCCAGTACTTC
CSARTTGTETQYF
>TRBJ2-5|once|TRBD2|TRBV5-1
TGCGCCAGCAGCTTGTCAAAGCGGGAGGAAGAGACCCAGTACTTC
CASSLSKREEETQYF
>TRBJ2-4|NA|NA|TRBV12-3/TRBV12-4
TGTGGCAGCAGTTCCAATCCGGGACGGTTAGCCAAAAACATTCAGTACTTC
CGSSSNPGRLAKNIQYF
>TRBJ1-3|NA|NA|TRBV4-3
TGCGCCAGCAGCCAAGAAGGCGGGGTCGACGGAAACACCATATATTTT
CASSQEGGVDGNTIYF
>TRBJ1-1|NA|NA|TRBV24-1
TGTGCCACCAGTGATTTCACGGGGACTGAAGCTTTCTTT
CATSDFTGTEAFF
>TRBJ2-2|NA|NA|TRBV6-5
TGTGCCAGCAGTACAGGGACGAACACCGGGGAGCTGTTTTTT
CASSTGTNTGELFF
>TRBJ2-3|NA|TRBD2|TRBV20-1
TGCAGTGCTTCAGTTTCTAGCGGGGGGGTTGGCACAGATACGCAGTATTTT
CSASVSSGGVGTDTQYF
>TRBJ2-7|many|TRBD2|TRBV7-9
TGTGCCAGCAGCTTGGGCGGGGGAGGCTACGAGCAGTACTTC
CASSLGGGGYEQYF
>TRBJ2-1|many|TRBD1|TRBV6-1
TGTGCCAGCAGTCCGGGACAGGAGGTAAATGAGCAGTTCTTC
CASSPGQEVNEQFF
>TRBJ2-1|NA|NA|TRBV6-5
TGTGCCAGCAGACTGGAGGGGAGCTCCTACAATGAGCAGTTCTTC
CASRLEGSSYNEQFF
>TRBJ2-5|few|NA|TRBV27
TGTGCCAGCAAAGGGGAAAACCAAGAGACCCAGTACTTC
CASKGENQETQYF
>TRBJ2-3|NA|NA|TRBV10-3
TGTGCCAGCGGACTAACGAGCACAGATACGCAGTATTTT
CASGLTSTDTQYF
>TRBJ2-7|NA|NA|TRBV5-1
TGCGCCAGCAGCCCTCAGAGCAGGGCCGGATACGAGCAGTACTTC
CASSPQSRAGYEQYF